This T cell receptor (beta chain) was found in a study of T cells after yellow fever vaccination. The CDR3 contains 16 residues. V lost 1 base and J 2 bases, leaving 15 bases between the germline ends. From germline, CDR1 is MNHEY and CDR2 SVGEGT. TCRdb redid the calling of the 5' RACE reads with MiXCR, one entry per CDR3 protein. The table has 450,000 to 650,000 distinct CDR3 sequences, roughly 13% seen once. Specimen: PBMCs, collected on the day of the yellow fever booster vaccination. The chain joins TRBV6-2 or TRBV6-3 to TRBJ2-7, with TRBD2 as a possible D gene (7 bases). The receptor's source is a young man who received the YFV17D yellow fever vaccine. The CDR3 is CASSYLRGAITYEQYF. CDR3 DNA: TGTGCCAGCAGTTACTTACGGGGGGCAATTACCTACGAGCAGTACTTC.